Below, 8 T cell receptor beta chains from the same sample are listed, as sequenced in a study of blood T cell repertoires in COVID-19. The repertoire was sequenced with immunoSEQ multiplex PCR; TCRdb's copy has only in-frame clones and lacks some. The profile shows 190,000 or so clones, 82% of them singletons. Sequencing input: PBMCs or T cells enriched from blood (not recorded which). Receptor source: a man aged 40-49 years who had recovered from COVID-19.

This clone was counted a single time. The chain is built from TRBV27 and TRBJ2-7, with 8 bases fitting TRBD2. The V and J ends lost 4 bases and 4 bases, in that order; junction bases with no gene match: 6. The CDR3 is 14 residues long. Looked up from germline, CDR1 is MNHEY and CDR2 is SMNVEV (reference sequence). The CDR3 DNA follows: TGTGCCAGCAGTTGGTCCAGCGGGAGTTACGAGCAGTACTTC. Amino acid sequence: CASSWSSGSYEQYF.

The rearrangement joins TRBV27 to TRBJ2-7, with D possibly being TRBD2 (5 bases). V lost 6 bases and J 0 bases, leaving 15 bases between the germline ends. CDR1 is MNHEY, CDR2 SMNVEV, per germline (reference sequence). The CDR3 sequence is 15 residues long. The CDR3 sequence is CASRRPGLASYEQYF. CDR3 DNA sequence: TGTGCCAGCAGGCGGCCCGGACTGGCCTCCTACGAGCAGTACTTC.

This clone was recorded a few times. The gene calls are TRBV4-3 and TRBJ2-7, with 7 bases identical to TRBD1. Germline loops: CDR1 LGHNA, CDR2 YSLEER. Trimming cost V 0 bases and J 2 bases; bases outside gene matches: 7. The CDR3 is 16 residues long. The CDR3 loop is CASSQDANDRAYEQYF. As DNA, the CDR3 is TGCGCCAGCAGCCAAGATGCTAACGACAGGGCCTACGAGCAGTACTTC.

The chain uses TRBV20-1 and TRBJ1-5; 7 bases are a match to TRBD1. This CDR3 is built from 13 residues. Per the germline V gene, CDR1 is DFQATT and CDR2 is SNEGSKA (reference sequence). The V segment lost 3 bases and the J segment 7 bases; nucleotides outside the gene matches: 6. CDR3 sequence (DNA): TGCAGTGCTAGTGGGGACAGAGGCCAGCCCCAGCATTTT. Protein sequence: CSASGDRGQPQHF.

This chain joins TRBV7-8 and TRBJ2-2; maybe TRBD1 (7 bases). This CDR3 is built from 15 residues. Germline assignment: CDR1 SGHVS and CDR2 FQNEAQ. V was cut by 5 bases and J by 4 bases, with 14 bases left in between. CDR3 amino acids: CASSLSQGGTGELFF. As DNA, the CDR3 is TGTGCCAGCAGCCTATCCCAGGGGGGCACCGGGGAGCTGTTTTTT.

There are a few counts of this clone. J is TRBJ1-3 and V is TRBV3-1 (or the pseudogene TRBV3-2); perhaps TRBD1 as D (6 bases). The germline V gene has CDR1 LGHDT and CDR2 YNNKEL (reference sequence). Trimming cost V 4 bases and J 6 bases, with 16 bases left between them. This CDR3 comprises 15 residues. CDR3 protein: CASSLQGFGENTIYF. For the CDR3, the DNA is TGTGCCAGCAGCCTACAGGGTTTCGGCGAAAACACCATATATTTT.

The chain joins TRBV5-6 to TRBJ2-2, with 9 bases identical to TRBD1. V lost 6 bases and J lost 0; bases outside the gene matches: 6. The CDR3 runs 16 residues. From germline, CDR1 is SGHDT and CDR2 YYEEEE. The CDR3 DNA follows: TGTGCCAGCACCTACCGACAGGGGGCGAACACCGGGGAGCTGTTTTTT. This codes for CASTYRQGANTGELFF.

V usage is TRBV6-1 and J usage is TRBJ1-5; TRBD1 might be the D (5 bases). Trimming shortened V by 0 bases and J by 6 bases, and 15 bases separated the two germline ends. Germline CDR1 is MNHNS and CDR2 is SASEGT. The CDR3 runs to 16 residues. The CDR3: CASSEAQGVEVQPQHF. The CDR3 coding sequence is TGTGCCAGCAGTGAAGCCCAGGGCGTTGAGGTTCAGCCCCAGCATTTT.